Below, 22 T cell receptor beta chains from the same sample are listed, as sequenced in a study of early T cells in non-severe SARS-CoV-2 infection. TCRdb fed the 5' RACE reads into MiXCR, producing one record per CDR3 protein. The sample contains about 67,000 distinct CDR3 sequences, 11% of which appear only once. The sample comprised whole blood. The source of these receptors is an adult who was a healthcare worker with PCR-confirmed SARS-CoV-2 infection or an uninfected control (not recorded which).

The chain links TRBV6-5 to TRBJ1-2, with D hard to call. V lost 5 bases and J 2 bases, leaving 12 bases between the germline ends. Germline V gives CDR1 MNHEY, CDR2 SVGAGI. This CDR3 has 14 residues. In DNA form, the CDR3 reads TGTGCCAGCAGTATAGCGATCAGAAACTATGGCTACACCTTC. It specifies CASSIAIRNYGYTF.

In this sample, this clonotype turned up many times. V is TRBV7-3 and J is TRBJ2-7, with TRBD1 matching over 10 bases. V gave up 4 bases and J gave up 5 bases; unmatched junction bases: 5. In germline, CDR1 is SGHTA, CDR2 FQGTGA. This CDR3 is 14 amino acids long. In nucleotides, the CDR3 is TGTGCCAGCAGCTCAACGGGACAGGGGCACGAGCAGTACTTC. Residues: CASSSTGQGHEQYF.

In its sample, this clonotype was seen a few times. The chain links TRBV19 to TRBJ2-1; the D gene could be TRBD1 or TRBD2 (5 bases each). The CDR3 loop spans 14 amino acids. Per germline, CDR1 LNHDA and CDR2 SQIVND (reference sequence). Trimming took off 5 bases at V and 7 bases at J, with 15 bases between the two ends. The CDR3 spells CASSYRGPVNEQFF. DNA of the CDR3: TGTGCCAGTAGTTATCGGGGCCCGGTGAATGAGCAGTTCTTC.

The table lists this clonotype with many counts. This sequence joins TRBV11-2 and TRBJ2-3; 11 nucleotides align to TRBD2. The CDR3 is made up of 16 amino acids. CDR1 SGHAT and CDR2 FQNNGV come from the germline V gene. V was pared by 5 bases and J by 5 bases, with 9 bases of the junction left unmatched. The CDR3 coding sequence is TGTGCCAGCAGCCTGGAGGCTAGCGGGAGGCTAGATACGCAGTATTTT. The encoded protein is CASSLEASGRLDTQYF.

The chain couples TRBV18 to TRBJ2-2, with TRBD2 matching over 8 bases. CDR1 is KGHSH and CDR2 is LQKENI in the germline V gene. V lost 4 bases, J lost 1 base, and 17 bases stayed unmatched. This CDR3 is 20 amino acids long. CDR3 coding DNA: TGTGCCAGCTCACTCTCGCGGAAAATTATAGCGGGAAAGAACACCGGGGAGCTGTTTTTT. It is translated as CASSLSRKIIAGKNTGELFF.

This clonotype has a handful of counts. The CDR3 here is CASSPYRGDTEAFF. CDR3 sequence (DNA): TGTGCCAGCAGCCCTTATCGGGGGGACACTGAAGCTTTCTTT. The chain links TRBV3-1 to TRBJ1-1, with D perhaps matching TRBD1 (5 bases). V was clipped by 4 bases and J by 3 bases, with 12 bases between them. The CDR3 is made up of 14 amino acids. Germline loops: CDR1 LGHDT, CDR2 YNNKEL (reference sequence).

The rearrangement links TRBV7-9 to TRBJ1-1; 7 positions match TRBD1. This CDR3 has 15 residues. J lost 5 bases, V lost 5 bases, and 11 bases had no gene match. In germline, CDR1 is SEHNR, CDR2 FQNEAQ (reference sequence). Here the CDR3 DNA reads TGTGCCAGCAGCGCGGACGCAGGGGGTCGGACTGAAGCTTTCTTT. Amino acids: CASSADAGGRTEAFF.

This clonotype was recorded once. This sequence joins TRBV10-3 and TRBJ2-3; D remains ambiguous. Trimming stripped 6 bases from V and 1 base from J, with 11 bases between. Germline CDR1 reads ENHRY; CDR2 reads SYGVKD. The CDR3 loop spans 14 amino acids. CDR3 nucleotide sequence: TGTGCCATCAGCACGTCGTCGGGCACAGATACGCAGTATTTT. This encodes CAISTSSGTDTQYF.

This clonotype was seen at least ten times. The chain links TRBV7-9 to TRBJ2-5; possibly TRBD2 for D (6 bases). Per the germline V gene, CDR1 is SEHNR and CDR2 is FQNEAQ (reference sequence). The CDR3 sequence is 20 residues long. Trimming took off 2 bases at V and 3 bases at J, with 28 bases between the two ends. The CDR3 region is CASSLLPGDGLFSREETQYF. CDR3 coding DNA: TGTGCCAGCAGCTTACTTCCGGGAGATGGACTTTTTTCTAGGGAAGAGACCCAGTACTTC.

This clonotype has ten or more counts. The chain carries TRBV5-1 and TRBJ1-1; TRBD1 aligns across 11 bases. The germline V gene has CDR1 SGHRS and CDR2 YFSETQ. V lost 4 bases to trimming and J lost 2 bases; unmatched junction nucleotides: 7. The CDR3 extends over 16 amino acids. Here the CDR3 reads CASSPRRTGGNTEAFF. Written as DNA, the CDR3 is TGCGCCAGCAGCCCCCGACGGACAGGGGGCAACACTGAAGCTTTCTTT.

This clonotype was observed at least ten times. This rearrangement joins TRBV12-3 or TRBV12-4 to TRBJ2-1, with 7 bases fitting TRBD1. The CDR3 loop spans 14 amino acids. V lost 6 bases and J lost 7; bases outside the gene matches: 9. The CDR3 bases are TGTGCCAGCAGCCAGGGGGTCGCTTATAATGAGCAGTTCTTC. Translation: CASSQGVAYNEQFF.

This clonotype was counted many times. This chain connects TRBV20-1 to TRBJ2-5; a weak D match, TRBD1 (6 bases). Per the germline V gene, CDR1 is DFQATT and CDR2 is SNEGSKA (reference sequence). This CDR3 has 15 amino acids. V was cut by 0 bases and J by 3 bases, with 14 bases left in between. The CDR3 is CSARDQRGQKETQYF. The DNA of the CDR3 is TGCAGTGCTAGAGATCAGAGGGGACAAAAAGAGACCCAGTACTTC.

As to this clonotype: A much larger clone is a single base away; this may be a read error. The chain is built from TRBV30 and TRBJ1-2; possibly TRBD1 for D (5 bases). The CDR3 contains 13 residues. CDR1 and CDR2 from the germline V gene are GTSNPN and SVGIG (reference sequence). The CDR3 coding sequence is TGTGCCAGGAGTTACCTCAGGGCCCGGGGCTACACCTTC. It is translated as CARSYLRARGYTF.

This clonotype was found many times. The chain uses TRBV6-5 and TRBJ2-3; 8 bases map to TRBD2. The CDR3 totals 15 residues. The V gene end was trimmed by 6 bases and the J gene end by 0 bases; junction bases not matched to a gene: 5. Germline assignment: CDR1 MNHEY and CDR2 SVGAGI. The CDR3 bases are TGTGCCAGCAGCAACGGGGGGGGTAGCACAGATACGCAGTATTTT. Translation gives CASSNGGGSTDTQYF.

There are many counts of this clonotype. V gene TRBV5-1 combines with J gene TRBJ2-2, with TRBD1 matching over 9 bases. Unmatched junction bases numbered 4, after V lost 7 bases and J lost 3 bases. CDR3 length: 14 amino acids. Germline assignment: CDR1 SGHRS and CDR2 YFSETQ. CDR3 sequence: CASRDREDTGELFF. Written as DNA, the CDR3 is TGCGCCAGCCGGGACAGGGAGGACACCGGGGAGCTGTTTTTT. The variable domain in full, completed from reference TRBV5-1 and TRBJ2-2, reads KAGVTQTPRYLIKTRGQQVTLSCSPISGHRSVSWYQQTPGQGLQFLFEYFSETQRNKGNFPGRFSGRQFSNSRSEMNVSTLELGDSALYLCASRDREDTGELFFGEGSRLTVL.

This clonotype has a count of ten or more. The chain recombines TRBV12-3 or TRBV12-4 with TRBJ1-2; D is perhaps TRBD1 (6 bases). The V end was cut by 6 bases, the J end by 4 bases, with 12 bases between. The CDR3 spans 13 residues. The CDR3 region is CASRETGPYGYTF. CDR3 coding DNA: TGTGCCAGCAGGGAGACAGGCCCCTATGGCTACACCTTC.

There are a few counts of this clonotype. This chain joins TRBV6-5 and TRBJ2-1, with D possibly being TRBD1 (6 bases). CDR3 size: 12 residues. The germline V gene encodes CDR1 MNHEY and CDR2 SVGAGI. Trimming stripped 5 bases from V and 7 bases from J, with 9 bases between. CDR3 in amino acids: CASSTDRNEQFF. CDR3 bases: TGTGCCAGCAGTACCGACAGGAATGAGCAGTTCTTC.

The chain uses TRBV7-2 and TRBJ2-7; D gene unclear. CDR1 is SGHTA and CDR2 is FQGNSA in the germline V gene. With 5 bases removed from V and 4 bases from J, the gap between germline ends came to 18 bases. This CDR3 spans 15 amino acids. The CDR3 protein is CASSRDVGKAYEQYF. CDR3 sequence (DNA): TGTGCCAGCAGCCGCGACGTGGGTAAGGCGTACGAGCAGTACTTC. Based on the CDR3 plus reference TRBV7-2 and TRBJ2-7, the full variable domain is GAGVSQSPSNKVTEKGKDVELRCDPISGHTALYWYRQSLGQGLEFLIYFQGNSAPDKSGLPSDRFSAERTGGSVSTLTIQRTQQEDSAVYLCASSRDVGKAYEQYFGPGTRLTVT.

This clonotype was seen a few times. As DNA, the CDR3 is TGTGCCAGCAGCTTCGTGGACAGGGCCGTCGAGCAGTACTTC. Translating gives CASSFVDRAVEQYF. This chain connects TRBV5-4 to TRBJ2-7; 8 bases are shared with TRBD1. This CDR3 is 14 amino acids long. V dropped 2 bases and J dropped 6; count of bases not matched to a gene: 7. Per germline, CDR1 SGHNT and CDR2 YYREEE (reference sequence).

This clonotype has at least ten counts. This chain connects TRBV12-3 or TRBV12-4 to TRBJ1-2; 9 bases align to TRBD1. J gave up 2 bases and V 6 bases, and 7 bases lay outside the gene matches. The CDR3 contains 15 residues. The CDR3 protein is CASRQGQGINYGYTF. CDR3 DNA: TGTGCCAGCAGGCAGGGACAGGGAATAAACTATGGCTACACCTTC.

There are many counts of this clonotype. This chain connects TRBV29-1 to TRBJ2-5; no definite D call. The V gene's germline CDR1 is SQVTM and CDR2 ANQGSEA. CDR3 size: 11 residues. The ends were cut back, 7 bases at V and 1 base at J, with 7 bases in the middle. CDR3 in DNA: TGCAGCGCCATACTCCAAGAGACCCAGTACTTC. Its protein is CSAILQETQYF.

This chain joins TRBV5-1 and TRBJ2-1; D tentatively reads TRBD1 or TRBD2 (5 bases each). V lost 0 bases to trimming and J lost 8 bases, with 15 bases between them. This CDR3 is 15 amino acids long. Germline CDR1 SGHRS, CDR2 YFSETQ. The CDR3: CASSLAGAGGYEQFF. The DNA for the CDR3 is TGCGCCAGCAGCTTGGCCGGGGCAGGCGGATATGAGCAGTTCTTC.